Listed here are 15 T cell receptor beta chains from one sample, sequenced in a study of long-term antiretroviral therapy in people with HIV. Survey level was the resolution at which the v3.0 immunoSEQ assay ran. Produced via immunoSEQ multiplex PCR; TCRdb's table is partial and in-frame only. The sample carries tens of thousands of clones, approximately 85% recorded once. The specimen was unsorted PBMCs, collected 3 years after starting antiretroviral therapy. These receptors were obtained from a man between 40 and 49 years old with HIV.

This clone has a single count. The chain recombines TRBV7-9 with TRBJ2-7, with D perhaps being TRBD1 or TRBD2 (5 bases each). The germline V gene encodes CDR1 SEHNR and CDR2 FQNEAQ (reference sequence). This CDR3 comprises 12 residues. The ends were cut back, 5 bases at V and 3 bases at J, with 8 bases in the middle. CDR3 protein: CASSRDHYEQYF. CDR3 coding DNA: TGTGCCAGCAGCCGGGACCACTACGAGCAGTACTTC.

This clone occurred a few times. The chain carries TRBV7-9 and TRBJ2-7; perhaps TRBD1 as D (6 bases). The CDR3 covers 14 residues. V shed 2 bases and J shed 3 bases, with 11 bases lying between them. Germline V gene data show CDR1 as SEHNR and CDR2 as FQNEAQ (reference sequence). CDR3: CASSLTDSSYEQYF. For the CDR3, the DNA is TGTGCCAGCAGCTTAACGGACAGCAGCTACGAGCAGTACTTC.

This clone appeared once. The V gene is TRBV2, the J gene TRBJ1-3, with D maybe TRBD1 (5 bases). Trimming removed 5 bases from V and 4 bases from J, with 9 bases in between. The CDR3 consists of 13 residues. Per germline, CDR1 SNHLY and CDR2 FYNNEI. The DNA of the CDR3 is TGTGCCAGCAGTTCGGGACTCGGAAACACCATATATTTT. It codes for CASSSGLGNTIYF.

This chain links TRBV7-9 with TRBJ1-1; D call uncertain. Between the trimmed V and J ends, which lost 5 bases and 5 bases, there was a span of 21 bases. CDR3 length: 16 residues. Germline-derived CDR1 and CDR2 are SEHNR and FQNEAQ (reference sequence). The CDR3 is CASSPREGIFYTEAFF. Here the CDR3 DNA reads TGTGCCAGCAGCCCACGAGAGGGAATTTTCTATACTGAAGCTTTCTTT.

This chain links TRBV21-1 with TRBJ1-1. TRBV21-1 is listed as a pseudogene. The CDR3 consists of 18 residues. The chain's CDR3 is CASSPTREGFLLGTEAFF. The CDR3 DNA reads as TGTGCCAGCAGCCCCACTCGGGAAGGGTTTCTCCTTGGCACTGAAGCTTTCTTT.

Here the CDR3 DNA reads TGTGCCATCAGCCCGGCGGAAAGGGAGCGCGAGCAGTACTTC. It translates to CAISPAEREREQYF. The chain employs TRBV10-3 and TRBJ2-7; TRBD2 might be the D (5 bases). Deletions cut 6 bases from V and 6 bases from J, with 18 bases between. The germline V gene has CDR1 ENHRY and CDR2 SYGVKD. The CDR3 has 14 amino acids.

The chain links TRBV5-1 to TRBJ2-7; maybe TRBD1 (6 bases). Germline CDR1 and CDR2: SGHRS and YFSETQ. V was trimmed by 6 bases and J by 6 bases, leaving 19 bases between them. The CDR3 length is 14 residues. The CDR3 nucleotides are TGCGCCAGCAAGCCGCGCGCAGGGGTGGGCGAGCAGTACTTC. It is translated as CASKPRAGVGEQYF. The full variable domain, completed using reference TRBV5-1 and TRBJ2-7, is KAGVTQTPRYLIKTRGQQVTLSCSPISGHRSVSWYQQTPGQGLQFLFEYFSETQRNKGNFPGRFSGRQFSNSRSEMNVSTLELGDSALYLCASKPRAGVGEQYFGPGTRLTVT.

The V call is TRBV30, the J call TRBJ2-1, with a weak D call TRBD1 (6 bases). In germline, CDR1 is GTSNPN, CDR2 SVGIG (reference sequence). Trimming pared 7 bases from V and 7 bases from J, leaving 11 bases between. The CDR3 is made up of 11 amino acids. As DNA, the CDR3 is TGTGCCTTGGACAGAAAGAATGAGCAGTTCTTC. This sequence encodes CALDRKNEQFF.

This chain uses TRBV18 with TRBJ2-7; 7 bases are a match to TRBD2. The V gene's germline CDR1 is KGHSH and CDR2 LQKENI. V gave up 4 bases and J gave up 4 bases; unmatched junction bases: 19. The CDR3 has 18 residues. The CDR3 region has the DNA TGTGCCAGCTCACAAAAATATTCCGTCGGCGGGGGATCTTACGAGCAGTACTTC. Its translation: CASSQKYSVGGGSYEQYF. The whole variable domain, filled in from reference TRBV18 and TRBJ2-7, reads NAGVMQNPRHLVRRRGQEARLRCSPMKGHSHVYWYRQLPEEGLKFMVYLQKENIIDESGMPKERFSAEFPKEGPSILRIQQVVRGDSAAYFCASSQKYSVGGGSYEQYFGPGTRLTVT.

J is TRBJ2-1 and V is TRBV15, with no clear D. The V gene's germline CDR1 is LNHNV and CDR2 YYDKDF (reference sequence). CDR3 size: 17 residues. V shed 0 bases and J shed 4 bases, with 16 bases lying between them. DNA of the CDR3: TGTGCCACCAGCAGAGATGACACCTACAGTAGGTACAATGAGCAGTTCTTC. Translating it yields CATSRDDTYSRYNEQFF.

In its sample, this clone was seen once. The gene calls are TRBV5-6 and TRBJ2-1, with TRBD1 matching 8 bases. Germline V gives CDR1 SGHDT, CDR2 YYEEEE. The CDR3 spans 13 residues. The V and J ends lost 3 bases and 6 bases, in that order; junction bases with no gene match: 2. Written as DNA, the CDR3 is TGTGCCAGCAGCTCCGACAGGGGCAATGAGCAGTTCTTC. Protein sequence: CASSSDRGNEQFF. Full variable domain (remainder filled in from reference TRBV5-6 and TRBJ2-1): DAGVTQSPTHLIKTRGQQVTLRCSPKSGHDTVSWYQQALGQGPQFIFQYYEEEERQRGNFPDRFSGHQFPNYSSELNVNALLLGDSALYLCASSSDRGNEQFFGPGTRLTVL.

The chain recombines TRBV9 with TRBJ1-1; 9 bases fit TRBD1. This CDR3 comprises 15 residues. With V trimmed by 3 bases and J by 5 bases, 8 bases remained unmatched. Looked up from germline, CDR1 is SGDLS and CDR2 is YYNGEE. The CDR3: CASSAVGQGRTEAFF. As DNA, the CDR3 is TGTGCCAGCAGCGCGGTGGGACAGGGTCGGACTGAAGCTTTCTTT.

V and J are TRBV5-6 and TRBJ2-1, with D unclear. This CDR3 spans 13 amino acids. V lost 0 bases and J lost 6, with 7 bases in between. Germline V gene lookup returns CDR1 SGHDT and CDR2 YYEEEE. Written as DNA, the CDR3 is TGTGCCAGCAGCTTGGAGGGCGGCAATGAGCAGTTCTTC. Protein product: CASSLEGGNEQFF.

The V gene is TRBV10-2, the J gene TRBJ1-5, with D perhaps matching TRBD1 (5 bases). Per the germline V gene, CDR1 is WSHSY and CDR2 is SAAADI. The ends were cut back, 3 bases at V and 9 bases at J, with 15 bases in the middle. The CDR3 has 14 amino acids. The DNA for the CDR3 is TGCGCCAGCAGTGAAGCGACTAACGGGGGGCCCCAGCATTTT. This encodes CASSEATNGGPQHF.

V usage is TRBV7-3 and J usage is TRBJ1-1; TRBD1 might be the D (5 bases). The CDR3 runs to 15 residues. Germline V gene sequence: CDR1 SGHTA, CDR2 FQGTGA. The ends were cut back, 2 bases at V and 4 bases at J, with 14 bases in the middle. DNA for the CDR3: TGTGCCAGCAGCTTACTCGGGGGGGAGCGCACTGAAGCTTTCTTT. Translated: CASSLLGGERTEAFF.